This T cell receptor (beta chain) was sequenced during a study of T cells in Graves' hyperthyroidism and ophthalmopathy. Study context: Peripheral blood draws took place at initial diagnosis, ahead of any treatment.

This clonotype was detected many times. Its matching antigen is unknown. TCR beta CDR3 region amplification was performed from RNA transcripts. HTBI primers drove first-round RT-PCR of the TCR CDR3. TCRdb re-analysed the multiplex PCR reads in MiXCR, keeping a single row per CDR3 protein. The sample shows 450,000 to 550,000 distinct CDR3 sequences, around a quarter of them seen only once. V lost 5 bases to trimming and J lost 3 bases, with 16 bases between them. The CDR3 is made up of 15 amino acids. Germline assignment: CDR1 SEHNR and CDR2 FQNEAQ (reference sequence). Those patients with uncontrolled infection, other autoimmune disease, pregnancy or lactation were excluded. Diagnosis rested on symptoms, serum thyroxine and TRAb, thyroid ultrasound, and orbital computed tomography. Study conclusions and caveats: Expanded thyroid clonotypes (above 0.001) were mostly also found in blood.

Sequencing used blood. V is TRBV7-9 and J is TRBJ1-1; the D gene is possibly TRBD1 (6 bases). The receptor was isolated from a woman between 25 and 40 years old with Graves' ophthalmopathy. The chain's CDR3 is CASSHAAQGYTEAFF. CDR3 sequence (DNA): TGTGCCAGCAGCCACGCCGCCCAGGGGTACACTGAAGCTTTCTTT.